This TCR beta chain originates from a study of blood T cell repertoires in COVID-19. Study as a whole: Specimens from acute and convalescent COVID-19 originated in the United States, Italy and Spain. In each case, the material was cDNA or gDNA derived from T cells, B-cell-depleted T cells, or PBMCs.

The germline gives CDR1 MDHEN, CDR2 SYDVKM. The CDR3 is made up of 13 amino acids. The ends were cut back, 3 bases at V and 7 bases at J, with 12 bases in the middle. Per the original data handling: Nucleated cell counts were estimated from reference gene primer amplification. Repertoires were generated with immunoSEQ multiplex PCR, while TCRdb's copy carries only in-frame clones and drops some. V, J and clone size are taken as reported in that table, and D and trimming were inferred from the DNA itself. The data contain 150,000 to 200,000 clones, more than 70% of them singletons. The clonotype was recovered from a woman in her 70s who had recovered from COVID-19. The chain combines TRBV28 with TRBJ2-5; D may be TRBD1 (5 bases). Sequenced material: peripheral blood. CDR3 sequence reads: CASSFNPRGTQYF. CDR3 sequence (DNA): TGTGCCAGCAGTTTTAATCCTAGGGGGACCCAGTACTTC.